One sample yielded the 26 T cell receptor beta chains listed below, sequenced in a study of cytomegalovirus exposure and HLA in healthy donors. Method: immunoSEQ multiplex PCR; TCRdb's copy keeps in-frame clones and lacks some. The sample shows 200,000 or so clones, roughly 84% of them seen only once. Sequenced material: PBMCs. These receptors were collected from a man younger than 30 in good health and CMV-seropositive.

The V and J genes are TRBV4-2 and TRBJ2-6; 7 bases agree with TRBD1. This CDR3 contains 18 residues. The V segment lost 3 bases and the J segment 0 bases; nucleotides outside the gene matches: 8. The germline CDR1 and CDR2 sequences are LGHNA and YNFKEQ. The CDR3 nucleotides read TGTGCCAGCAGCCAGTGGGACAGAGACACCTCTGGGGCCAACGTCCTGACTTTC. Translating gives CASSQWDRDTSGANVLTF.

The chain has TRBV7-9 and TRBJ2-7; D is undetermined. The length of the CDR3 is 14 residues. V was trimmed by 4 bases and J by 3 bases, leaving 13 bases between them. The V gene's germline CDR1 is SEHNR and CDR2 FQNEAQ (reference sequence). Here the CDR3 reads CASSSGLPFYEQYF. The CDR3 DNA follows: TGTGCCAGCAGCTCAGGCCTACCTTTCTACGAGCAGTACTTC.

The chain carries TRBV6-6 and TRBJ2-7, with 10 bases fitting TRBD2. Losses at the gene ends were 6 bases for V and 6 bases for J; bases not matched to a gene: 8. CDR3 length: 14 residues. Per the germline V gene, CDR1 is MNHNY and CDR2 is SVGAGI (reference sequence). The CDR3 DNA sequence: TGTGCCAGCAGCGGCCGGGTAGCGGGAGGCGAGCAGTACTTC. It codes for CASSGRVAGGEQYF.

This chain links TRBV29-1 with TRBJ1-2; 11 nucleotides match TRBD1. This CDR3 has 15 amino acids. Germline V gives CDR1 SQVTM, CDR2 ANQGSEA. V shed 7 bases, J shed 4 bases, and the junction held 11 bases outside the gene matches. CDR3 in amino acids: CSASGQGGFRYGYTF. The CDR3 DNA follows: TGCAGCGCCTCGGGACAGGGGGGATTTCGCTATGGCTACACCTTC.

J is TRBJ2-5 and V is TRBV5-1, with 9 bases aligning to TRBD2. The CDR3 loop spans 14 amino acids. The ends lost 2 bases at V and 3 bases at J; junction bases unmatched: 2. CDR1 and CDR2 from the germline V gene are SGHRS and YFSETQ. CDR3 amino acids: CASSFSGSEETQYF. The CDR3, as DNA: TGCGCCAGCAGCTTTAGCGGGAGTGAAGAGACCCAGTACTTC.

The V call is TRBV5-4, the J call TRBJ2-7; D remains unclear. This CDR3 contains 14 residues. The germline V gene has CDR1 SGHNT and CDR2 YYREEE (reference sequence). Trimming left V 3 bases short and J 0 bases short, with 10 bases between. The CDR3 sequence: CASSSEPFSYEQYF. The CDR3 DNA is TGTGCCAGCAGCTCGGAGCCTTTCTCCTACGAGCAGTACTTC.

The table lists this clone with a count of one. The rearrangement joins TRBV19 to TRBJ1-5; D is undetermined. This CDR3 has 13 residues. The V end lost 5 bases, the J end lost 4 bases, and 9 bases lay between the germline ends. The germline gives CDR1 LNHDA, CDR2 SQIVND (reference sequence). CDR3 bases: TGTGCCAGTAGTTGGCAGGTGAATCAGCCCCAGCATTTT. Protein sequence: CASSWQVNQPQHF. Full variable domain (remainder filled in from reference TRBV19 and TRBJ1-5): DGGITQSPKYLFRKEGQNVTLSCEQNLNHDAMYWYRQDPGQGLRLIYYSQIVNDFQKGDIAEGYSVSREKKESFPLTVTSAQKNPTAFYLCASSWQVNQPQHFGDGTRLSIL.

This chain joins TRBV7-3 and TRBJ2-2; no definite D call. Trimming took off 1 base at V and 7 bases at J, with 16 bases between the two ends. Germline V gene data show CDR1 as SGHTA and CDR2 as FQGTGA. The CDR3 runs 16 residues. CDR3 nucleotides: TGTGCCAGCAGCTTAATGGCGCGGTCCATAAGCGGGGAGCTGTTTTTT. It is translated as CASSLMARSISGELFF.

The chain links TRBV7-9 to TRBJ1-2; 11 bases fit TRBD1. The CDR3 has 13 residues. V was pared by 4 bases and J by 8 bases, with 3 bases of the junction left unmatched. From germline, CDR1 is SEHNR and CDR2 FQNEAQ (reference sequence). The CDR3 loop reads CASSSRDRGGYTF. The CDR3 region has the DNA TGTGCCAGCAGCTCGCGGGACAGGGGGGGCTACACCTTC.

The J gene is TRBJ2-7, the V gene TRBV21-1; the table's TRBD2 call for D was not verified on the DNA. TRBV21-1 constitutes a pseudogene. The CDR3 covers 16 residues. CDR3 sequence: CASSKEERIVSYEQYF. CDR3 nucleotide sequence: TGTGCCAGCAGCAAAGAGGAGCGGATCGTCTCCTACGAGCAGTACTTC.

The chain links TRBV19 to TRBJ1-5; D is ambiguous. The CDR3 loop spans 16 amino acids. Trimming left V 3 bases short and J 0 bases short, with 12 bases between. Germline CDR1 is LNHDA and CDR2 is SQIVND (reference sequence). The CDR3 sequence is CASSIRWRASNQPQHF. CDR3 sequence (DNA): TGTGCCAGTAGTATTCGTTGGAGAGCTAGCAATCAGCCCCAGCATTTT.

The chain recombines TRBV30 with TRBJ2-3; D is unclear. From germline, CDR1 is GTSNPN and CDR2 SVGIG (reference sequence). The V end lost 0 bases, the J end lost 4 bases, and 5 bases lay between the germline ends. This CDR3 is built from 12 residues. The CDR3 loop is CAWSVLPDTQYF. In DNA form, the CDR3 reads TGTGCCTGGAGTGTACTTCCAGATACGCAGTATTTT. The complete variable domain, with remaining parts taken from reference TRBV30 and TRBJ2-3, reads SQTIHQWPATLVQPVGSPLSLECTVEGTSNPNLYWYRQAAGRGLQLLFYSVGIGQISSEVPQNLSASRPQDRQFILSSKKLLLSDSGFYLCAWSVLPDTQYFGPGTRLTVL.

V and J are TRBV4-2 and TRBJ2-3; D call uncertain. The CDR3 consists of 12 residues. The germline V gene has CDR1 LGHNA and CDR2 YNFKEQ. Trimming removed 9 bases at V and 4 bases at J, with 11 bases between. CDR3 bases: TGTGCCAGTTCTAATGAGGCAGATACGCAGTATTTT. It yields the protein CASSNEADTQYF.

V usage is TRBV11-1 and J usage is TRBJ1-1; D is perhaps TRBD1 (5 bases). The CDR3 consists of 12 residues. V lost 2 bases and J 10 bases, leaving 11 bases between the germline ends. Per germline, CDR1 SGHAT and CDR2 FQDESV (reference sequence). DNA of the CDR3: TGTGCCAGCAGCTTATCCAGGGTACCAGCTTTCTTT. It is translated as CASSLSRVPAFF. Full variable domain (remainder filled in from reference TRBV11-1 and TRBJ1-1): EAEVAQSPRYKITEKSQAVAFWCDPISGHATLYWYRQILGQGPELLVQFQDESVVDDSQLPKDRFSAERLKGVDSTLKIQPAELGDSAMYLCASSLSRVPAFFGQGTRLTVV.

This chain connects TRBV5-1 to TRBJ1-2; TRBD1 matches 7 bases. Trimming took 0 bases from V and 4 from J; bases not matched to a gene: 6. The CDR3 extends over 15 amino acids. Germline CDR1 SGHRS, CDR2 YFSETQ. Here the CDR3 DNA reads TGCGCCAGCAGCTTGGGATGGGACAGTCTCTATGGCTACACCTTC. Its translation is CASSLGWDSLYGYTF.

The DNA of the CDR3 is TGCGCCAGCAGACAGACTAATGAAAAACTGTTTTTT. This encodes CASRQTNEKLFF. The chain combines TRBV5-1 with TRBJ1-4; D is undetermined. Per the germline V gene, CDR1 is SGHRS and CDR2 is YFSETQ. V lost 5 bases and J 2 bases, leaving 4 bases between the germline ends. This CDR3 region has 12 residues.

The chain recombines TRBV6-1 with TRBJ2-2; 7 bases fit TRBD2. V dropped 4 bases and J dropped 1; count of bases not matched to a gene: 12. The CDR3 sequence is 18 residues long. Germline CDR1 MNHNS, CDR2 SASEGT. CDR3 in amino acids: CASSGSTSPSRNTGELFF. The CDR3 DNA is TGTGCCAGCAGTGGATCGACTAGCCCATCGAGGAACACCGGGGAGCTGTTTTTT.

The chain carries TRBV6-5 and TRBJ1-2, with 8 bases matching TRBD1. With V trimmed by 10 bases and J by 5 bases, 9 bases remained unmatched. CDR1 is MNHEY and CDR2 is SVGAGI in the germline V gene. This CDR3 region has 13 residues. In DNA form, the CDR3 reads TGTGCCACAATCGCCACAGGGGGGTATGGCTACACCTTC. Translating it yields CATIATGGYGYTF.

The chain uses TRBV14 and TRBJ1-2, with D tentatively TRBD1 (5 bases). CDR1 and CDR2 from the germline V gene are SGHDN and FVKESK. CDR3 length: 13 residues. Trimming removed 7 bases at V and 4 bases at J, with 13 bases between. CDR3 DNA: TGTGCCAGCACAAGCGCGGGGGTCTATGGCTACACCTTC. It translates to CASTSAGVYGYTF.

V gene TRBV15 combines with J gene TRBJ1-4; D gene ambiguous. CDR1 is LNHNV and CDR2 is YYDKDF in the germline V gene (reference sequence). The CDR3 is 16 residues long. The germline V and J ends were trimmed by 3 bases and 0 bases, with 11 bases remaining between them. The CDR3 protein is CATSRRGIATNEKLFF. CDR3 sequence (DNA): TGTGCCACCAGCAGGCGGGGTATTGCAACTAATGAAAAACTGTTTTTT.

J is TRBJ2-5 and V is TRBV6-5, with D unresolved. Trimming pared 6 bases from V and 4 bases from J, leaving 12 bases between. Germline CDR1 and CDR2: MNHEY and SVGAGI. The CDR3 consists of 13 residues. The CDR3 sequence: CASRAPSRETQYF. The CDR3 nucleotides are TGTGCCAGCAGAGCCCCCTCCCGAGAGACCCAGTACTTC.

The genes are TRBV6-1 and TRBJ2-6; TRBD1 is a possible D gene (5 bases). Germline V gene lookup returns CDR1 MNHNS and CDR2 SASEGT. CDR3 length: 15 residues. Trimming took off 5 bases at V and 1 base at J, with 9 bases between the two ends. CDR3 in amino acids: CASSSSGSGANVLTF. CDR3 bases: TGTGCCAGCAGTTCGTCAGGGTCTGGGGCCAACGTCCTGACTTTC.

CDR3 sequence reads: CASSSIGTSGRGDYEQYF. The CDR3 DNA is TGTGCCAGCAGTTCTATAGGGACTAGCGGACGGGGAGATTACGAGCAGTACTTC. This chain joins TRBV11-2 and TRBJ2-7, with TRBD2 matching over 11 bases. Trimming took 6 bases from V and 4 from J; bases not matched to a gene: 17. The germline gives CDR1 SGHAT, CDR2 FQNNGV. The CDR3 is made up of 18 amino acids.

CDR3 residues: CASRRGAGGLNEQFF. The CDR3 coding sequence is TGTGCCAGCCGTCGCGGAGCGGGGGGGCTCAATGAGCAGTTCTTC. This chain joins TRBV13 and TRBJ2-1; TRBD2 matches 10 bases. This CDR3 comprises 15 residues. The germline CDR1 and CDR2 sequences are PRHDT and FYEKMQ (reference sequence). The junction had 10 bases not matched to a gene; V was cut back by 8 bases and J by 6 bases.

V and J are TRBV5-5 and TRBJ1-2, with 7 bases lining up with TRBD1. Per the germline V gene, CDR1 is SGHKS and CDR2 is YYEKEE (reference sequence). With V trimmed by 3 bases and J by 4 bases, 6 bases remained unmatched. The CDR3 has 14 amino acids. CDR3 region: CASSWRQGFYGYTF. CDR3 DNA sequence: TGTGCCAGCAGCTGGAGACAGGGATTCTATGGCTACACCTTC.

The chain recombines TRBV19 with TRBJ2-3, with D possibly being TRBD2 (5 bases). The V gene's germline CDR1 is LNHDA and CDR2 SQIVND (reference sequence). The CDR3 runs to 14 residues. The germline V and J ends were trimmed by 3 bases and 2 bases, with 9 bases remaining between them. The CDR3 DNA reads as TGTGCCAGTAGTATTGGTAGCGACACAGATACGCAGTATTTT. Protein: CASSIGSDTDTQYF.